This T cell receptor (beta chain) was obtained from a study of beta chain features in type 1 diabetes. As every portion of the isolated RNA was reverse transcribed, the sequencing read expressed TCRB transcripts. TCRdb's copy holds only in-frame clones and misses some; the assay was immunoSEQ multiplex PCR. The sample includes 150,000 to 190,000 clones, over 9% of them seen just once. This CDR3 has 13 amino acids. Germline V lookup: CDR1 SGHAT, CDR2 FQNNGV. V gave up 7 bases and J gave up 0 bases, with 10 bases separating them. General study findings and limits: Healthy donors had naive, central memory and Treg TCRB repertoires that appeared less similar than those seen among patients. Among all four CD4+ subsets, Type 1 diabetes patients had TCRB CDR3s that were moderately but significantly shorter.

This clone showed up just a few times. Its target is unknown. A single heparinised draw of approximately 0.12 L on average was taken per donor. Each of the CD4+ naive, central memory, regulatory and stem cell-like memory populations was sorted via CD45RO/CCR7/CD25/CD127/CD95/CD27. J is TRBJ2-7 and V is TRBV11-2; D is possibly TRBD1 (5 bases). What was sequenced was central memory CD4+ T cells from blood. The sequence was collected from a man in his thirties or forties with type 1 diabetes. CDR3 nucleotides: TGTGCCAGCACCCTAAGGGGCTCCTACGAGCAGTACTTC. It specifies CASTLRGSYEQYF.